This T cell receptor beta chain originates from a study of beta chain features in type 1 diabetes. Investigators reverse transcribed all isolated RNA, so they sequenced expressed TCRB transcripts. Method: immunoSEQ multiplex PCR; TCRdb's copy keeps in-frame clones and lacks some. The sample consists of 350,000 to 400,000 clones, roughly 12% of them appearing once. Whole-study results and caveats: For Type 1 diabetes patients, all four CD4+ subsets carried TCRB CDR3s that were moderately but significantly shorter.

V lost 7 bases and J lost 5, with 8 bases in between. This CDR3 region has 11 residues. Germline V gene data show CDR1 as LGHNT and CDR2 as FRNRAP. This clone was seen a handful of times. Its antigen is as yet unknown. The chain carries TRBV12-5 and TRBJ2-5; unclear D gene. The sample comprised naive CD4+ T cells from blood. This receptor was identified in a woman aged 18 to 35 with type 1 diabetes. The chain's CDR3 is CASAKLETQYF. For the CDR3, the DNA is TGTGCTAGTGCTAAACTGGAGACCCAGTACTTC.